The source of this TCR beta chain is a study of regulatory T cells in long-lasting Graves disease. A note on this clonotype: The antigen remains unidentified.

Time point given: persistent/refractory GD, antithyroid drugs over 5 years with positive TRAb. The TCR library was made from RNA extracted from PBMCs. Arm-PCR of CDR3 regions and iRepertoire HTBI primers were the basis on which TCR beta libraries were built. TCRdb re-called the multiplex PCR reads with MiXCR, one entry per CDR3 protein. The data show a few hundred thousand distinct CDR3 sequences, with 20% to 25% seen just once and under 35% held by the top ten. Overall study findings and caveats: Gene preferences differed: TRBV28, TRBJ1-2, TRBJ2-5 in persistent cases.

CDR3 length equals 14 residues. V was cut by 3 bases and J by 5 bases, with 12 bases left in between. The source was peripheral blood mononuclear cells (PBMCs), collected when the disease was refractory, from a patient treated with antithyroid drugs. J is TRBJ2-3 and V is TRBV12-3 or TRBV12-4; perhaps TRBD2 as D (6 bases). The receptor was isolated from a woman in her thirties or forties with Graves disease. Here the CDR3 DNA reads TGTGCCAGCAGTTTTGGAGGGCCTGAAGATACGCAGTATTTT. This translates into CASSFGGPEDTQYF.